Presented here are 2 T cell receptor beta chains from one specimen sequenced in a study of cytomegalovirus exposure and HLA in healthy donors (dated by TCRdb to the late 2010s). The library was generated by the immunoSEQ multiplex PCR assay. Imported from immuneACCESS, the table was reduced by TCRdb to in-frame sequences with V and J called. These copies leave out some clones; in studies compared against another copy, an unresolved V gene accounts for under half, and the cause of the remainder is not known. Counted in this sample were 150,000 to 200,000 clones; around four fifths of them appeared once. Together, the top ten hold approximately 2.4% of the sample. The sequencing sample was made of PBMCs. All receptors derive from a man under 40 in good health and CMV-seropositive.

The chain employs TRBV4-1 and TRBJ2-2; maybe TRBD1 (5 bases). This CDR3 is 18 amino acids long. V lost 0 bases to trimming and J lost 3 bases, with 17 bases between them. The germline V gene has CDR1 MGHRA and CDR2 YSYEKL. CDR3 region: CASSQESGRTWDTGELFF. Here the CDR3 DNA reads TGCGCCAGCAGCCAAGAGTCTGGTCGGACATGGGACACCGGGGAGCTGTTTTTT.

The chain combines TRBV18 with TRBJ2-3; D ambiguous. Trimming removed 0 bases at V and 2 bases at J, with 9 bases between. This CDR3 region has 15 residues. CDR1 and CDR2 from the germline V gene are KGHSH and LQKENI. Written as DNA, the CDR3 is TGTGCCAGCTCACCACCTTGGCCATACACAGATACGCAGTATTTT. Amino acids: CASSPPWPYTDTQYF.